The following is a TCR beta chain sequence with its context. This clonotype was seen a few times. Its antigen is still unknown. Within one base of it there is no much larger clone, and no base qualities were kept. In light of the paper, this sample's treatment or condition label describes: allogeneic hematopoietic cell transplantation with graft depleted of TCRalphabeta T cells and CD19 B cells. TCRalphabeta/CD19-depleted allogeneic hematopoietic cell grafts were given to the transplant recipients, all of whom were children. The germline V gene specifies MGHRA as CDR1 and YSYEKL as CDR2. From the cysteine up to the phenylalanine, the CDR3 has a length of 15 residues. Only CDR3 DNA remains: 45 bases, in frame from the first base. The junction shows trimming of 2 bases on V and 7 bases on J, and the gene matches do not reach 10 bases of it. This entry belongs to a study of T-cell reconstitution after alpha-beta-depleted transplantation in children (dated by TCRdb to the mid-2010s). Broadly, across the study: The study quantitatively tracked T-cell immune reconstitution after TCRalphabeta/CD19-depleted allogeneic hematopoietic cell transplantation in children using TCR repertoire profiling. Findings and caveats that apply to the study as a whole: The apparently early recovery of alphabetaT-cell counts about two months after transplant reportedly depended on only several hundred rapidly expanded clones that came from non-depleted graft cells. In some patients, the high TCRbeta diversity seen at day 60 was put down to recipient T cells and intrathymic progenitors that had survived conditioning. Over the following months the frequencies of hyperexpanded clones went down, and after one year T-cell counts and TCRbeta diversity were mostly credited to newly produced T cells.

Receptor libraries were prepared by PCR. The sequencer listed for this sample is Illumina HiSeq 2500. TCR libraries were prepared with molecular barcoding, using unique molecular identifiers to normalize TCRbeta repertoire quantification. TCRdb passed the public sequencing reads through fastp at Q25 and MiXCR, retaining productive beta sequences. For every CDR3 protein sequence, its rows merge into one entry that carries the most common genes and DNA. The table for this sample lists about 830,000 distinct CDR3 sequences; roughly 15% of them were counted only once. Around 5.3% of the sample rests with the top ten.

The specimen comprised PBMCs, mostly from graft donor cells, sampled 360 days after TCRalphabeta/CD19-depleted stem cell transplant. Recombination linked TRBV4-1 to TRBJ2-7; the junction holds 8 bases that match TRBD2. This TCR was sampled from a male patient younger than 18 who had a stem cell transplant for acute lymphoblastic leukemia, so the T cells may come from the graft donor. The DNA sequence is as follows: TGCGCCAGCAGCCAACTCCGCGGACTAGCTTCGGAGCAGTACTTC. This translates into CASSQLRGLASEQYF.